Presented here are 19 T cell receptor beta chains from one specimen sequenced in a study of blood T cell repertoires in COVID-19. Some clones are missing from TCRdb's copy, which holds only in-frame ones; the method was immunoSEQ multiplex PCR. The sample has roughly 220,000 clones; roughly 76% are singletons. Material for sequencing was peripheral blood. These receptor sequences come from a woman older than 75 with COVID-19, enrolled during active disease.

This sequence joins TRBV7-2 and TRBJ1-1; the match to TRBD1 covers 8 bases. V trimming: 6 bases; J trimming: 6 bases; junction bases outside the gene matches: 9. The CDR3 is made up of 14 amino acids. Per the germline V gene, CDR1 is SGHTA and CDR2 is FQGNSA. The CDR3 bases are TGTGCCAGCAGTCAGGACAGGGTCGTCCCTGAAGCTTTCTTT. This encodes CASSQDRVVPEAFF.

J is TRBJ1-4 and V is TRBV11-1; no definite D call. Trimming cost V 8 bases and J 2 bases, with 6 bases left between them. The CDR3 loop spans 12 amino acids. Germline CDR1 and CDR2: SGHAT and FQDESV (reference sequence). The CDR3 nucleotides read TGTGCCAGCCAGAGGACTAATGAAAAACTGTTTTTT. This encodes CASQRTNEKLFF.

The gene calls are TRBV7-2 and TRBJ1-2; the D gene is possibly TRBD1 (6 bases). Between the trimmed V and J ends, which lost 3 bases and 7 bases, there was a span of 21 bases. Looked up from germline, CDR1 is SGHTA and CDR2 is FQGNSA. The length of the CDR3 is 16 residues. CDR3 sequence reads: CASSFSPLAGARGYTF. For the CDR3, the DNA is TGTGCCAGCAGCTTTTCTCCTCTGGCGGGGGCCCGTGGCTACACCTTC.

A single count supports this clone. The chain couples TRBV13 to TRBJ2-5; 7 nucleotides agree with TRBD2. Trimming cost V 4 bases and J 5 bases; bases outside gene matches: 7. Germline V lookup: CDR1 PRHDT, CDR2 FYEKMQ (reference sequence). CDR3 length equals 14 residues. Here the CDR3 DNA reads TGTGCCAGCAGCTCGGGGGGTTCGGTTGAGACCCAGTACTTC. It specifies CASSSGGSVETQYF.

This sequence joins TRBV27 and TRBJ1-4; TRBD1 is a possible D gene (6 bases). The ends were cut back, 8 bases at V and 0 bases at J, with 10 bases in the middle. CDR3 size: 14 residues. Germline assignment: CDR1 MNHEY and CDR2 SMNVEV (reference sequence). Written as DNA, the CDR3 is TGTGCCAGCGGGACATTTGCAACTAATGAAAAACTGTTTTTT. Translation gives CASGTFATNEKLFF. Full variable domain (remainder filled in from reference TRBV27 and TRBJ1-4): EAQVTQNPRYLITVTGKKLTVTCSQNMNHEYMSWYRQDPGLGLRQIYYSMNVEVTDKGDVPEGYKVSRKEKRNFPLILESPSPNQTSLYFCASGTFATNEKLFFGSGTQLSVL.

This clone has more than one count but fewer than ten. This chain joins TRBV5-1 and TRBJ1-4; perhaps TRBD1 as D (5 bases). This CDR3 has 13 amino acids. Germline assignment: CDR1 SGHRS and CDR2 YFSETQ. Trimming pared 1 base from V and 7 bases from J, leaving 8 bases between. CDR3 sequence reads: CASSLQGGEKLFF. The CDR3 DNA is TGCGCCAGCAGCTTGCAGGGTGGTGAAAAACTGTTTTTT.

Remarks on this clone: The junction shows a germline mismatch at one end, possibly a read error. V usage is TRBV19 and J usage is TRBJ1-2; TRBD1 might be the D (5 bases). Per the germline V gene, CDR1 is LNHDA and CDR2 is SQIVND (reference sequence). The CDR3 length is 9 residues. The CDR3 nucleotides read TGTGCCAGTAGTCTTCGACAGAACTTC. It is translated as CASSLRQNF.

The V and J genes are TRBV6-5 and TRBJ1-6, with a tentative D call TRBD1 (6 bases). The germline gives CDR1 MNHEY, CDR2 SVGAGI. Between the trimmed V and J ends, which lost 10 bases and 2 bases, there was a span of 9 bases. This CDR3 is built from 13 residues. As DNA, the CDR3 is TGTGCCATCGGACAGACCTATAATTCACCCCTCCACTTT. Protein product: CAIGQTYNSPLHF.

The chain recombines TRBV3-1 (or the pseudogene TRBV3-2) with TRBJ2-7; 10 nucleotides align to TRBD1. The length of the CDR3 is 14 residues. Unmatched junction bases numbered 7, after V lost 5 bases and J lost 6 bases. Germline values: CDR1 LGHDT, CDR2 YNNKEL (reference sequence). CDR3 in DNA: TGTGCCAGCAGCGAGACGACAGGGGGCGGCGAGCAGTACTTC. It translates to CASSETTGGGEQYF.

The chain carries TRBV6-2 or TRBV6-3 and TRBJ2-1; 7 bases fit TRBD2. Germline CDR1 and CDR2: MNHEY and SVGEGT. J lost 5 bases, V lost 2 bases, and 6 bases had no gene match. The CDR3 has 15 residues. The CDR3 here is CASSYQGLPNNEQFF. The CDR3 nucleotides read TGTGCCAGCAGTTACCAGGGACTACCGAACAATGAGCAGTTCTTC.

The chain couples TRBV30 to TRBJ1-5, with a tentative D call TRBD1 (6 bases). Germline V gives CDR1 GTSNPN, CDR2 SVGIG (reference sequence). With 4 bases removed from V and 2 bases from J, the gap between germline ends came to 15 bases. The CDR3 sequence is 15 residues long. The CDR3 region is CAWTARGAGNQPQHF. The CDR3 nucleotides are TGTGCCTGGACCGCCCGGGGGGCTGGCAATCAGCCCCAGCATTTT.

This rearrangement joins TRBV5-4 to TRBJ2-7; D may be TRBD2 (6 bases). The CDR3 runs to 12 residues. The ends were cut back, 4 bases at V and 9 bases at J, with 14 bases in the middle. Germline V lookup: CDR1 SGHNT, CDR2 YYREEE (reference sequence). CDR3 residues: CASSLERGAQYF. The CDR3 nucleotides read TGTGCCAGCAGCCTAGAGCGCGGGGCGCAGTACTTC. The full variable domain, with the rest looked up from reference TRBV5-4 and TRBJ2-7, is ETGVTQSPTHLIKTRGQQVTLRCSSQSGHNTVSWYQQALGQGPQFIFQYYREEENGRGNFPPRFSGLQFPNYSSELNVNALELDDSALYLCASSLERGAQYFGPGTRLTVT.

V usage is TRBV2 and J usage is TRBJ1-2; 7 positions match TRBD1. CDR1 and CDR2 from the germline V gene are SNHLY and FYNNEI. This CDR3 comprises 13 residues. V trimming: 4 bases; J trimming: 4 bases; junction bases outside the gene matches: 3. This CDR3 reads CASSVAGGYGYTF. The CDR3 nucleotides read TGTGCCAGCAGTGTCGCAGGGGGCTATGGCTACACCTTC.

This clone came up a few times. The chain has TRBV28 and TRBJ1-5; D perhaps matches TRBD1 (6 bases). Per the germline V gene, CDR1 is MDHEN and CDR2 is SYDVKM. Trimming took 4 bases from V and 6 from J, leaving 16 bases between them. This CDR3 spans 15 amino acids. CDR3 nucleotides: TGTGCCAGCAGTTCCACAGGGACGGGGGGTCAGCCCCAGCATTTT. This codes for CASSSTGTGGQPQHF.

The chain links TRBV18 to TRBJ2-1; D unresolved. Germline values: CDR1 KGHSH, CDR2 LQKENI. Trimming stripped 5 bases from V and 12 bases from J, with 14 bases between. This CDR3 contains 12 residues. The DNA for the CDR3 is TGTGCCAGCTCATCAGACACCGGCCCGCAGTTCTTC. This codes for CASSSDTGPQFF. The complete variable domain, with remaining parts taken from reference TRBV18 and TRBJ2-1, reads NAGVMQNPRHLVRRRGQEARLRCSPMKGHSHVYWYRQLPEEGLKFMVYLQKENIIDESGMPKERFSAEFPKEGPSILRIQQVVRGDSAAYFCASSSDTGPQFFGPGTRLTVL.

This clone occurred once. Other DNA sequences in this sample translate to the same CDR3. The CDR3 is CASSPLLAGYNEQFF. DNA for the CDR3: TGTGCCAGCTCACCACTCCTAGCGGGATACAATGAGCAGTTCTTC. The gene calls are TRBV18 and TRBJ2-1; 9 positions agree with TRBD2. The CDR3 has 15 amino acids. Germline assignment: CDR1 KGHSH and CDR2 LQKENI. V lost 1 base to trimming and J lost 4 bases; unmatched junction nucleotides: 2.

This chain connects TRBV7-8 to TRBJ2-7, with D possibly matching TRBD1 (6 bases). Germline V gives CDR1 SGHVS, CDR2 FQNEAQ. The CDR3 spans 15 residues. Trimming shortened V by 6 bases and J by 0 bases, and 15 bases separated the two germline ends. CDR3 coding DNA: TGTGCCAGCAGGCAGGACAGCCGAGACTCCTACGAGCAGTACTTC. Protein product: CASRQDSRDSYEQYF.

The chain recombines TRBV7-9 with TRBJ1-1, with D uncertain. This CDR3 has 14 amino acids. V shed 5 bases and J shed 2 bases, with 12 bases lying between them. Germline loops: CDR1 SEHNR, CDR2 FQNEAQ (reference sequence). For the CDR3, the DNA is TGTGCCAGCAGCCTGGGCCTGTTTAACACTGAAGCTTTCTTT. As protein: CASSLGLFNTEAFF. Drawing the rest from reference TRBV7-9 and TRBJ1-1, the complete variable domain is DTGVSQNPRHKITKRGQNVTFRCDPISEHNRLYWYRQTLGQGPEFLTYFQNEAQLEKSRLLSDRFSAERPKGSFSTLEIQRTEQGDSAMYLCASSLGLFNTEAFFGQGTRLTVV.

The gene calls are TRBV30 and TRBJ1-1; D unclear. There are 13 residues in the CDR3. Germline lookup yields CDR1 GTSNPN and CDR2 SVGIG (reference sequence). V dropped 0 bases and J dropped 5 bases, with 10 bases sitting between them. CDR3 nucleotides: TGTGCCTGGAGTGTTCGGGGTCCGACTGAAGCTTTCTTT. Protein: CAWSVRGPTEAFF.